One TCR beta chain is described in this entry. Its antigen remains unidentified. This CDR3 has 14 residues. Trimming stripped 3 bases from V and 9 bases from J, with 18 bases between. The germline V gene has CDR1 ENHRY and CDR2 SYGVKD. Healthy people donating bone marrow made up the donors. This sample is part of a study of cytomegalovirus exposure and HLA in healthy donors. Study-level findings and limits: In a later analysis, 15,000 to 20,000 TCR beta sequences were associated with HLA alleles at 0.05 false discovery rate.

Both 60 Vbeta primers and 13 Jbeta primers went into the PCR. Sequencing was performed with immunoSEQ multiplex PCR; in TCRdb, only in-frame clones are kept and a portion is missing. The sample has 100,000 or so clones; over 65% are singletons. This chain connects TRBV10-3 to TRBJ2-7; TRBD2 might be the D (5 bases). Sample: PBMCs. The sequence derives from a female donor in good health and CMV-seropositive. CDR3 in DNA: TGTGCCATCAGTGATGGCAACGGGGATGGGAGGCAGTACTTC. It yields the protein CAISDGNGDGRQYF.